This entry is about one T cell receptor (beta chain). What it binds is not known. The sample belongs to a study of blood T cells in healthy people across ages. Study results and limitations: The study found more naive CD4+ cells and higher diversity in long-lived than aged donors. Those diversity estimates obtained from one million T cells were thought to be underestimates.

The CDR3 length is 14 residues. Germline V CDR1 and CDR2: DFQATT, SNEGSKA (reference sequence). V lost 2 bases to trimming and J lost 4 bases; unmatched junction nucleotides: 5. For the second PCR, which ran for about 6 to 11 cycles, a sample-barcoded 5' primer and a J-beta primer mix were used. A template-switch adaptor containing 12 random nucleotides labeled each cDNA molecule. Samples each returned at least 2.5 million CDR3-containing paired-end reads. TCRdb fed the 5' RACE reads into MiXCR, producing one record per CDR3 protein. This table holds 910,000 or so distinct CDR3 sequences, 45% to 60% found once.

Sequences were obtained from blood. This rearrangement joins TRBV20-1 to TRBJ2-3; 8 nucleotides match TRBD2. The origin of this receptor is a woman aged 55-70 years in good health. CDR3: CSARPASGSDTQYF. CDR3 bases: TGCAGTGCTAGACCCGCTAGCGGGTCAGATACGCAGTATTTT.